This passage covers 27 T cell receptor beta chains from one sample sequenced in a study of cytomegalovirus exposure and HLA in healthy donors. Primers: 60 Vbeta forward and 13 Jbeta reverse. Sequencing used immunoSEQ multiplex PCR; TCRdb keeps in-frame clones, though not all of them. The repertoire holds about 160,000 clones, around 77% seen once, with 1.6% in the top ten. The source material was PBMCs. The receptors derive from a woman aged 25 to 39 in good health and CMV-seronegative.

A note on this clone: Other DNA variants within this sample encode the same CDR3. The CDR3 loop reads CASSPRTGNTEAFF. CDR3 sequence (DNA): TGTGCCAGCAGCCCTCGGACAGGGAACACTGAAGCTTTCTTT. The chain combines TRBV9 with TRBJ1-1; 7 bases are shared with TRBD1. Unmatched junction bases numbered 4, after V lost 4 bases and J lost 1 base. This CDR3 has 14 residues. The V gene's germline CDR1 is SGDLS and CDR2 YYNGEE.

This clone was observed a handful of times. This rearrangement joins TRBV14 to TRBJ1-2; D perhaps matches TRBD1 (6 bases). The germline V gene encodes CDR1 SGHDN and CDR2 FVKESK. The length of the CDR3 is 14 residues. V was pared by 0 bases and J by 8 bases, with 13 bases between. In DNA form, the CDR3 reads TGTGCCAGCAGCCAAGAAACGACAGGCAGCGGCTACACCTTC. Translated, it gives CASSQETTGSGYTF.

CDR3 loop: CASSPRVQGNTGELFF. The CDR3 region has the DNA TGTGCCAGCAGCCCCCGAGTACAGGGGAACACCGGGGAGCTGTTTTTT. This chain joins TRBV9 and TRBJ2-2, with D maybe TRBD1 (6 bases). CDR1 is SGDLS and CDR2 is YYNGEE in the germline V gene. This CDR3 comprises 16 residues. V was clipped by 4 bases and J by 1 base, with 14 bases between them.

This clone was detected once. The chain carries TRBV5-4 and TRBJ1-2; D gene ambiguous. The ends were cut back, 0 bases at V and 4 bases at J, with 19 bases in the middle. Germline V gives CDR1 SGHNT, CDR2 YYREEE (reference sequence). The CDR3 runs to 17 residues. DNA for the CDR3: TGTGCCAGCAGCTTGGATTCCGGGATTGGGCCTTTCTATGGCTACACCTTC. Translation gives CASSLDSGIGPFYGYTF. The complete variable domain, with remaining parts taken from reference TRBV5-4 and TRBJ1-2, reads ETGVTQSPTHLIKTRGQQVTLRCSSQSGHNTVSWYQQALGQGPQFIFQYYREEENGRGNFPPRFSGLQFPNYSSELNVNALELDDSALYLCASSLDSGIGPFYGYTFGSGTRLTVV.

The chain carries TRBV2 and TRBJ2-1; possibly TRBD2 for D (6 bases). V was trimmed by 7 bases and J by 7 bases, leaving 17 bases between them. The CDR3 is 14 residues long. Germline V gives CDR1 SNHLY, CDR2 FYNNEI. CDR3 sequence reads: CASITTSTGNEQFF. The CDR3 region has the DNA TGTGCCAGCATCACCACTAGCACGGGGAATGAGCAGTTCTTC.

The V call is TRBV5-1, the J call TRBJ1-1; 7 bases map to TRBD1. V lost 0 bases and J lost 5; bases outside the gene matches: 7. The CDR3 extends over 15 amino acids. The V gene's germline CDR1 is SGHRS and CDR2 YFSETQ. CDR3 amino acids: CASSLALAGGTEAFF. The CDR3 DNA is TGCGCCAGCAGCTTGGCCTTGGCAGGGGGGACTGAAGCTTTCTTT.

The chain carries TRBV7-9 and TRBJ1-1; 10 nucleotides agree with TRBD1. Looked up from germline, CDR1 is SEHNR and CDR2 is FQNEAQ (reference sequence). CDR3 length: 12 residues. After removal of 5 bases from V and 7 bases from J, the junction contained 1 base not matched to a gene. The CDR3 DNA follows: TGTGCCAGCAGCGGGACAGGGGATGAAGCTTTCTTT. Its protein is CASSGTGDEAFF.

The chain links TRBV7-3 to TRBJ2-3, with 13 bases lining up with TRBD2. The CDR3 length is 15 residues. Germline V gene data show CDR1 as SGHTA and CDR2 as FQGTGA. V lost 4 bases and J lost 3; bases outside the gene matches: 1. CDR3 sequence: CASSSGLAGTDTQYF. The CDR3 DNA sequence: TGTGCCAGCAGCTCGGGACTAGCGGGGACAGATACGCAGTATTTT.

This clone was observed a single time. This sample also contains other DNA sequences that code for the same CDR3. The V and J genes are TRBV5-1 and TRBJ1-1; 7 nucleotides line up with TRBD1. Per germline, CDR1 SGHRS and CDR2 YFSETQ. The CDR3 runs 13 residues. J lost 4 bases, V lost 2 bases, and 2 bases had no gene match. The CDR3 DNA sequence: TGCGCCAGCAGCTTAGGGGGCACCACTGAAGCTTTCTTT. This encodes CASSLGGTTEAFF.

Regarding this clone: An end of the junction differs from the germline gene, which may be a read error. The rearrangement links TRBV7-9 to TRBJ2-7, with TRBD1 matching over 7 bases. This CDR3 is 16 amino acids long. Germline values: CDR1 SEHNR, CDR2 FQNEAQ (reference sequence). The CDR3 sequence: CSSSPAGAGGSYEQYF. For the CDR3, the DNA is TGTTCCAGCAGCCCGGCTGGGGCAGGGGGCTCCTACGAGCAGTACTTC.

V gene TRBV6-1 combines with J gene TRBJ1-1, with D unresolved. V lost 3 bases and J lost 2, with 13 bases in between. CDR1 and CDR2 from the germline V gene are MNHNS and SASEGT. This CDR3 comprises 15 residues. The CDR3 nucleotides are TGTGCCAGCAGTGACCAAACAGATCTTAACACTGAAGCTTTCTTT. This gives the protein CASSDQTDLNTEAFF.

The chain recombines TRBV29-1 with TRBJ1-2; TRBD1 aligns across 8 bases. V dropped 4 bases and J dropped 3; count of bases not matched to a gene: 4. This CDR3 is built from 13 residues. Germline V gives CDR1 SQVTM, CDR2 ANQGSEA. The CDR3 reads CSVGDRGHYGYTF. For the CDR3, the DNA is TGCAGCGTTGGTGACAGGGGACACTATGGCTACACCTTC.

CDR3 region: CASSGTLAISSYNSPLHF. In nucleotides, the CDR3 is TGTGCCAGCAGTGGGACATTAGCGATCAGCTCCTATAATTCACCCCTCCACTTT. This chain uses TRBV28 with TRBJ1-6; possibly TRBD1 for D (6 bases). V was cut by 5 bases and J by 0 bases, with 17 bases left in between. This CDR3 spans 18 amino acids. Germline CDR1 and CDR2: MDHEN and SYDVKM.

The V gene is TRBV20-1, the J gene TRBJ2-5; possibly TRBD2 for D (6 bases). The CDR3 is 11 amino acids. The V and J ends lost 6 bases and 8 bases respectively, with 13 bases between them. Germline V gene data show CDR1 as DFQATT and CDR2 as SNEGSKA (reference sequence). Written as DNA, the CDR3 is TGCAGTGCCTCCCCGGGGGACACCCAGTACTTC. As protein: CSASPGDTQYF.

The chain couples TRBV4-2 to TRBJ2-3; the D is unclear. V gave up 0 bases and J gave up 3 bases, with 7 bases separating them. In germline, CDR1 is LGHNA, CDR2 YNFKEQ. The CDR3 contains 14 residues. CDR3 region: CASSQDEVTDTQYF. The DNA of the CDR3 is TGTGCCAGCAGCCAAGATGAGGTTACAGATACGCAGTATTTT.

The chain links TRBV7-2 to TRBJ2-5; D is unclear. V was shortened by 5 bases and J by 3 bases, with 10 bases between the two germline ends. The V gene's germline CDR1 is SGHTA and CDR2 FQGNSA. The CDR3 spans 13 residues. CDR3 amino acids: CASSGHPKETQYF. In nucleotides, the CDR3 is TGTGCCAGCAGCGGGCACCCGAAAGAGACCCAGTACTTC.

This chain links TRBV25-1 with TRBJ2-3; 7 bases are a match to TRBD2. This CDR3 is built from 16 residues. The trim removed 2 bases at V and 1 base at J, leaving 6 bases unmatched. The V gene's germline CDR1 is MGHDK and CDR2 SYGVNS. CDR3 loop: CASSERREPGTDTQYF. For the CDR3, the DNA is TGTGCCAGCAGTGAAAGGCGGGAGCCTGGCACAGATACGCAGTATTTT.

J is TRBJ1-1 and V is TRBV6-6; D is possibly TRBD1 (5 bases). Germline V gene lookup returns CDR1 MNHNY and CDR2 SVGAGI (reference sequence). V gave up 2 bases and J gave up 1 base, with 11 bases separating them. The length of the CDR3 is 15 residues. The DNA of the CDR3 is TGTGCCAGCAGTTACATCCCGGGGGGGAACACTGAAGCTTTCTTT. Encoded protein: CASSYIPGGNTEAFF.

V is TRBV7-2 and J is TRBJ1-2; TRBD1 aligns across 7 bases. Trimming cost V 10 bases and J 7 bases; bases outside gene matches: 12. The CDR3 is 13 amino acids. Germline CDR1 SGHTA, CDR2 FQGNSA. In DNA form, the CDR3 reads TGTGCCACCCTCGGACAGGCCCAAGTTGGCTACACCTTC. This codes for CATLGQAQVGYTF.

The CDR3 bases are TGTGCCAGCAGCCAAGAGGGCGGGAGTATAGATGAGCAGTTCTTC. Protein product: CASSQEGGSIDEQFF. The chain couples TRBV4-2 to TRBJ2-1; 7 bases align to TRBD2. V shed 0 bases, J shed 8 bases, and the junction held 7 bases outside the gene matches. Per the germline V gene, CDR1 is LGHNA and CDR2 is YNFKEQ. The CDR3 covers 15 residues.

The rearrangement joins TRBV19 to TRBJ2-7; D not resolved. V lost 5 bases and J 4 bases, leaving 15 bases between the germline ends. CDR3 size: 14 residues. Germline assignment: CDR1 LNHDA and CDR2 SQIVND (reference sequence). CDR3 sequence (DNA): TGTGCCAGTAGTGGTAGACACGAACTTTACGAGCAGTACTTC. It is translated as CASSGRHELYEQYF. Full variable domain (rest looked up from reference TRBV19 and TRBJ2-7): DGGITQSPKYLFRKEGQNVTLSCEQNLNHDAMYWYRQDPGQGLRLIYYSQIVNDFQKGDIAEGYSVSREKKESFPLTVTSAQKNPTAFYLCASSGRHELYEQYFGPGTRLTVT.

The rearrangement joins TRBV9 to TRBJ2-7; 10 bases fit TRBD1. The J segment lost 3 bases and the V segment lost 2 bases, leaving 2 bases of the junction unmatched. The CDR3 has 14 residues. Germline CDR1 and CDR2: SGDLS and YYNGEE. The CDR3 region is CASSVRTGGYEQYF. CDR3 coding DNA: TGTGCCAGCAGCGTCCGGACAGGGGGCTACGAGCAGTACTTC.

This chain joins TRBV6-5 and TRBJ2-1, with D possibly being TRBD2 (5 bases). The CDR3 is 16 residues long. Trimming left V 2 bases short and J 3 bases short, with 14 bases between. Germline lookup yields CDR1 MNHEY and CDR2 SVGAGI. The CDR3 DNA follows: TGTGCCAGCAGTTACATCTCAAGCGGAGACTACAATGAGCAGTTCTTC. It is translated as CASSYISSGDYNEQFF.

V is TRBV18 and J is TRBJ2-7; D might be TRBD2 (6 bases). V was clipped by 2 bases and J by 4 bases, with 12 bases between them. In germline, CDR1 is KGHSH, CDR2 LQKENI. The CDR3 runs to 14 residues. DNA for the CDR3: TGTGCCAGCTCACCAGGGTACAGCGGGTACGAGCAGTACTTC. It specifies CASSPGYSGYEQYF.

The chain joins TRBV28 to TRBJ1-1; D is perhaps TRBD1 (5 bases). In germline, CDR1 is MDHEN, CDR2 SYDVKM. Trimming took 5 bases from V and 5 from J, leaving 15 bases between them. The CDR3 runs to 14 residues. CDR3 sequence (DNA): TGTGCCAGCAGTCAAACTTTAAGGACAACTGAAGCTTTCTTT. Amino acids: CASSQTLRTTEAFF. The whole variable domain, filled in from reference TRBV28 and TRBJ1-1, reads DVKVTQSSRYLVKRTGEKVFLECVQDMDHENMFWYRQDPGLGLRLIYFSYDVKMKEKGDIPEGYSVSREKKERFSLILESASTNQTSMYLCASSQTLRTTEAFFGQGTRLTVV.

The chain recombines TRBV7-8 with TRBJ2-2, with 13 nucleotides matching TRBD2. CDR1 and CDR2 from the germline V gene are SGHVS and FQNEAQ. The trim removed 5 bases at V and 4 bases at J, leaving 10 bases unmatched. This CDR3 spans 18 amino acids. CDR3: CASSKRTSGGPGTGELFF. As DNA, the CDR3 is TGTGCCAGCAGCAAACGGACTAGCGGGGGCCCAGGCACCGGGGAGCTGTTTTTT.

The J gene is TRBJ2-2, the V gene TRBV4-3; D is perhaps TRBD1 (5 bases). Germline CDR1 is LGHNA and CDR2 is YSLEER. V was cut by 3 bases and J by 0 bases, with 8 bases left in between. This CDR3 has 15 amino acids. CDR3 residues: CASSQGPANTGELFF. In DNA form, the CDR3 reads TGCGCCAGCAGCCAGGGGCCCGCGAACACCGGGGAGCTGTTTTTT.